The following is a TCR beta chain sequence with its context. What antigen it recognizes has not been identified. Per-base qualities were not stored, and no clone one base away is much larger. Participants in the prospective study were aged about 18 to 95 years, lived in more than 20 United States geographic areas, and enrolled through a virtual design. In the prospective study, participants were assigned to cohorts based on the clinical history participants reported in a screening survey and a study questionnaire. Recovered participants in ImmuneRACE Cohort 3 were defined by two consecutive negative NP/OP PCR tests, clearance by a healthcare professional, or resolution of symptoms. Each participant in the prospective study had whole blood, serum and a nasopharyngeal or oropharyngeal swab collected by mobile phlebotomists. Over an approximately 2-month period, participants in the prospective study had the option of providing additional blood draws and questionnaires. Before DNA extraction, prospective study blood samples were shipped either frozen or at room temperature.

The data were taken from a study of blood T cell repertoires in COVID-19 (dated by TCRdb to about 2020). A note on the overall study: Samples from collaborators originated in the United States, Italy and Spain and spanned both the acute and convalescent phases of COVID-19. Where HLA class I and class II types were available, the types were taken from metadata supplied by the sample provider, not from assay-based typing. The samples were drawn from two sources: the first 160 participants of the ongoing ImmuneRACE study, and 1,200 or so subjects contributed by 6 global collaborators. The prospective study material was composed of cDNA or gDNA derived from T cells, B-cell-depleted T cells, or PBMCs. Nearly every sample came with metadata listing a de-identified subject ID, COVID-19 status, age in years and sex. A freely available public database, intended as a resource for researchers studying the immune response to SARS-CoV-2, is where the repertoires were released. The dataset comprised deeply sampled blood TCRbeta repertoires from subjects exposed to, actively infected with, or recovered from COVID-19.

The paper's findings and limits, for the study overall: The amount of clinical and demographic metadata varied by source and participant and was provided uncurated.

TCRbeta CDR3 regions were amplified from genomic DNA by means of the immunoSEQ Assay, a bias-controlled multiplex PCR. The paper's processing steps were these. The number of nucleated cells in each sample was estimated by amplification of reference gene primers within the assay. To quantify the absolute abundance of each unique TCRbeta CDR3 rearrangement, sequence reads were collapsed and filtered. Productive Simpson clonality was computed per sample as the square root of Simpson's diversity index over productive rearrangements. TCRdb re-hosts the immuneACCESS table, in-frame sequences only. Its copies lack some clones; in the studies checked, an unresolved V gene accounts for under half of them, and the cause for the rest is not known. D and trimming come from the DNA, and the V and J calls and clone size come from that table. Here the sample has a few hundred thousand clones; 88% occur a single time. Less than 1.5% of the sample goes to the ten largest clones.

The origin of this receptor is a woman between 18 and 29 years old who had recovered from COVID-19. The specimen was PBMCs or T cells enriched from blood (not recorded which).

The CDR3 region: CASSLMGQGNTEAFF. The nucleotide sequence is given as TGTGCCAGCAGCTTAATGGGACAGGGGAACACTGAAGCTTTCTTT. Recombination linked TRBV7-3 to TRBJ1-1, with 9 bases matching TRBD1. Unmatched junction bases come to 1, with V trimmed by 1 base and J by 1 base. According to the germline V gene, CDR1 reads SGHTA and CDR2 reads FQGTGA. CDR3 length: 15 amino acids, cysteine to phenylalanine. Just the 45-base CDR3 DNA is kept, in frame starting at base 1.